What follows are 7 T cell receptor beta chains derived from one specimen sequenced in a study of T cell repertoires in cytomegalovirus infection. These receptors are not linked to any known antigen. One entry per CDR3 protein results from TCRdb running MiXCR on the reads. This table has about 570,000 distinct CDR3 sequences, 35% to 50% appearing once. Source: cultured PBMCs, taken from culture after CMV antigen stimulation. The origin of the receptors is a human donor in good health (CMV status not recorded). Some clones in this sample may be carry-over from other donors' samples.

This clonotype occurred a few times. The chain combines TRBV7-9 with TRBJ1-6, with D perhaps matching TRBD1 (5 bases). The CDR3 has 15 amino acids. The V and J ends lost 7 bases and 4 bases respectively, with 14 bases between them. Germline V lookup: CDR1 SEHNR, CDR2 FQNEAQ (reference sequence). The CDR3, as DNA: TGTGCCAGCACGTCGACAGAGGCGTATAATTCACCCCTCCACTTT. The encoded protein is CASTSTEAYNSPLHF.

This clonotype has just a few counts. This chain links TRBV20-1 with TRBJ1-6; the match to TRBD1 covers 8 bases. J was trimmed by 11 bases and V by 3 bases; bases with no gene match: 3. The CDR3 has 12 amino acids. Per the germline V gene, CDR1 is DFQATT and CDR2 is SNEGSKA (reference sequence). DNA of the CDR3: TGCAGTGCTAGCCGACAGGGGACACCCCTCCACTTT. It translates to CSASRQGTPLHF.

This clonotype was seen more than once but under ten times. The V gene is TRBV4-1, the J gene TRBJ2-1; possible D gene TRBD2, 6 bases. There are 15 residues in the CDR3. V was shortened by 0 bases and J by 4 bases, with 10 bases between the two germline ends. Germline V CDR1 and CDR2: MGHRA, YSYEKL. The CDR3 region has the DNA TGCGCCAGCAGCCAAGATACGGGGACTTACAATGAGCAGTTCTTC. Translating gives CASSQDTGTYNEQFF.

Comments on this clonotype: A much larger clone sits a single nucleotide away, making a read error possible. This chain joins TRBV7-7 and TRBJ1-4; perhaps TRBD1 as D (6 bases). Looked up from germline, CDR1 is SSHAT and CDR2 is FNYEAQ (reference sequence). V lost 5 bases and J 5 bases, leaving 9 bases between the germline ends. The CDR3 is made up of 13 amino acids. This CDR3 reads CASSPGQNEKLFF. CDR3 DNA sequence: TGTGCCAGCAGCCCCGGACAGAATGAAAAACTGTTTTTT.

The V call is TRBV7-6, the J call TRBJ2-7; 11 positions match TRBD2. V lost 4 bases and J lost 3; bases outside the gene matches: 8. The length of the CDR3 is 16 residues. Germline CDR1 is SGHVS and CDR2 is FNYEAQ. CDR3 in DNA: TGTGCCAGCAGCTCGGGACTAGCGGCGGACCTCTACGAGCAGTACTTC. Translation gives CASSSGLAADLYEQYF.

The chain links TRBV4-1 to TRBJ1-1; 8 nucleotides align to TRBD1. The CDR3 loop spans 15 amino acids. From germline, CDR1 is MGHRA and CDR2 YSYEKL. V was clipped by 5 bases and J by 3 bases; unmatched bases: 8. In DNA form, the CDR3 reads TGCGCCAGCAGCATCCGGACAGGGCTTTACACTGAAGCTTTCTTT. Protein product: CASSIRTGLYTEAFF.

This clonotype occurred many times. The CDR3 DNA reads as TGTGCCAGCAGCCTACTAGGAAAACAAGAGACCCAGTACTTC. Encoded protein: CASSLLGKQETQYF. The genes are TRBV7-7 and TRBJ2-5; TRBD2 might be the D (5 bases). Trimming left V 5 bases short and J 2 bases short, with 12 bases between. Germline CDR1 reads SSHAT; CDR2 reads FNYEAQ (reference sequence). There are 14 residues in the CDR3.